These T cell receptor beta chains were read from a single sample in a study of PD-1 blockade in classical Hodgkin lymphoma. Data came from immunoSEQ multiplex PCR; TCRdb stores just in-frame clones and leaves some out. The sample lists some 21,000 clones, around 87% occurring once. Sequenced input: CD8+ T cells from blood. The receptors come from a human donor with classical Hodgkin lymphoma. CDR3s include the opening cysteine and the closing phenylalanine or tryptophan. Each record gives: CDR3 DNA, CDR3 protein, J gene, clone size, V gene, D gene. The D gene is left open where the match is weak. Clone size is stated in some rows and not others, as once, few, many or a class when expanded.

TGTGCCAGCAGTTACGGGGACACCGGGGAGCTGTTTTTT	CASSYGDTGELFF	TRBJ2-2	-	TRBV6-5	-
TGCGCCAGCAGCCAAGATAGAAGTAGCGGGAGCTACGAGCAGTACTTC	CASSQDRSSGSYEQYF	TRBJ2-7	-	TRBV4-1	TRBD2
TGTGCCAGCTACCGGGCTAGCGGCCAAGAGACCCAGTACTTC	CASYRASGQETQYF	TRBJ2-5	-	TRBV2	TRBD2
TGTGCCAGCAGCTTAGGGGCCGGACTGGGAAACGTCCTGACTTTC	CASSLGAGLGNVLTF	TRBJ2-6	-	TRBV7-8	-
TGTGCCAGCAGTGAATTCGGACAGGGGACGGGCGAGCAGTACTTC	CASSEFGQGTGEQYF	TRBJ2-7	-	TRBV2	TRBD1
TGTGCCAGCAGTTTGAGGAGCAATCAGCCCCAGCATTTT	CASSLRSNQPQHF	TRBJ1-5	-	TRBV27	-
TGTGCCAGCAGCGTTGAACAAGAGACCCAGTACTTC	CASSVEQETQYF	TRBJ2-5	-	TRBV9	-
TGTGCCAGCAGCTTCGGGACTAGCGGGAGGAGGGACTTC	CASSFGTSGRRDF	TRBJ2-7	-	TRBV5-4	TRBD2
TGTGCCAGCAGTTACGACGGGGCCTACGAGCAGTACTTC	CASSYDGAYEQYF	TRBJ2-7	-	TRBV6-5	-
TGTGCCAGCAGCTTGGGGCCAGGGTACAGTCAGCCCCAGCATTTT	CASSLGPGYSQPQHF	TRBJ1-5	-	TRBV5-5	-
TGTGCCAGTAGTATAGCGAGCAGGTCATGGTTTGGCTACACCTTC	CASSIASRSWFGYTF	TRBJ1-2	few	TRBV19	-
TGCGCCAGCAGGTACGGATCTAGCGGAGCCTACGAGCAGTACTTC	CASRYGSSGAYEQYF	TRBJ2-7	-	TRBV5-1	TRBD2
TGCGCCAGCAGCCCCTCGGGGGGGGACACTGAAGCTTTCTTT	CASSPSGGDTEAFF	TRBJ1-1	-	TRBV4-1	-
TGTGCCAGCAGCCCAGCGGGAACTAGCGAGAACAATGAGCAGTTCTTC	CASSPAGTSENNEQFF	TRBJ2-1	once	TRBV11-2	TRBD2
TGTGCCAGCAGCCAGACCGGGTCTTTCTCCTACGAGCAGTACTTC	CASSQTGSFSYEQYF	TRBJ2-7	once	TRBV14	-
TGTGCCAGCAAGAAACCGAACACCGGGGAGCTGTTTTTT	CASKKPNTGELFF	TRBJ2-2	-	TRBV6-4	-
TGTGCCAGCAGCCCAATTGAGGCAGGGTATGGCTACACCTTC	CASSPIEAGYGYTF	TRBJ1-2	-	TRBV7-2	-
TGTGCCAGCAGCTTAGGAGGGGGCAGTGGCTACACCTTC	CASSLGGGSGYTF	TRBJ1-2	-	TRBV11-2	TRBD1
TGTGCCAGCACAGAAGACGGGGGTGACAATGAAAAACTGTTTTTT	CASTEDGGDNEKLFF	TRBJ1-4	-	TRBV9	-
TGTGCCAGCAGCGATGGGACATTGTACGAGCAGTACTTC	CASSDGTLYEQYF	TRBJ2-7	-	TRBV6-5	-
TGTGCCAGCGAGGTAGGGGGTCGGGACAATGAGCAGTTCTTC	CASEVGGRDNEQFF	TRBJ2-1	-	TRBV6-6	-
TGTGCCAGCAGTGCCCGAGGGGGGGTCGCTGAAGCTTTCTTT	CASSARGGVAEAFF	TRBJ1-1	-	TRBV6-5	-
TGTGCCAGTAGTATAGGTCCCAGGAATTCTGACGAGCAGTACTTC	CASSIGPRNSDEQYF	TRBJ2-7	-	TRBV19	-
TGTGCCAGCCATGGGGGGGGCGAGGGTCCTAACTATGGCTACACCTTC	CASHGGGEGPNYGYTF	TRBJ1-2	once	TRBV27	-
TGTGCCAGCAGCTCTCTACTGTACAATGAGCAGTTCTTC	CASSSLLYNEQFF	TRBJ2-1	-	TRBV7-2	-
TGCAGCGTTGACGGCGGCCCCAACAGAGAGACCCAGTACTTC	CSVDGGPNRETQYF	TRBJ2-5	-	TRBV29-1	-
TGCAGCGTTGAGGCCAGGGTTACGAGCTCCTACAATGAGCAGTTCTTC	CSVEARVTSSYNEQFF	TRBJ2-1	-	TRBV29-1	-
TGTGCCAGCAGTTGGTACGGGAATGAGCAGTTCTTC	CASSWYGNEQFF	TRBJ2-1	-	TRBV27	-
TGCGCCAGCAGTGGTGACAGAGAGACTGAAGCTTTCTTT	CASSGDRETEAFF	TRBJ1-1	once	TRBV10-1	-
TGTGCCAGCAGCTTAGCAGCAGCAGGTTACGAGCAGTACTTC	CASSLAAAGYEQYF	TRBJ2-7	-	TRBV7-8	-
TGTGCCAGCAGCTTCGGACAGGACTCCTACGAGCAGTACTTC	CASSFGQDSYEQYF	TRBJ2-7	once	TRBV5-4	TRBD1